The clone carrying this T cell receptor beta chain was counted between two and nine times. Its specificity is not known. This sample was included in a study of beta chain features in type 1 diabetes. Study overall: All samples together contributed 107,917,701 sorted cells for examination.

Reverse transcribing all isolated RNA meant expressed TCRB transcripts were sequenced. Libraries were prepared by immunoSEQ multiplex PCR; TCRdb keeps only in-frame clonotypes and omits some of them. The sample has over 700,000 clones, about a sixth seen once. From germline, CDR1 is SGHRS and CDR2 YFSETQ. The V end was cut by 4 bases, the J end by 1 base, with 8 bases between. This CDR3 has 13 residues. Findings and limits, study-wide: In the patient group, naive, central memory and Treg TCRB repertoires seemed more alike than in the healthy donor group. There was no resolution here of whether HLA type influences TCRB rearrangement. In type 1 diabetes patients, VDJ junctions had fewer insertions; deletions at these junctions were more frequent.

The source is a young woman in good health. V gene TRBV5-1 combines with J gene TRBJ1-1; no firm D call. Sample: naive CD4+ T cells from blood. The CDR3 sequence is CASSPPENTEAFF. The CDR3 DNA reads as TGCGCCAGCAGCCCCCCGGAGAACACTGAAGCTTTCTTT.